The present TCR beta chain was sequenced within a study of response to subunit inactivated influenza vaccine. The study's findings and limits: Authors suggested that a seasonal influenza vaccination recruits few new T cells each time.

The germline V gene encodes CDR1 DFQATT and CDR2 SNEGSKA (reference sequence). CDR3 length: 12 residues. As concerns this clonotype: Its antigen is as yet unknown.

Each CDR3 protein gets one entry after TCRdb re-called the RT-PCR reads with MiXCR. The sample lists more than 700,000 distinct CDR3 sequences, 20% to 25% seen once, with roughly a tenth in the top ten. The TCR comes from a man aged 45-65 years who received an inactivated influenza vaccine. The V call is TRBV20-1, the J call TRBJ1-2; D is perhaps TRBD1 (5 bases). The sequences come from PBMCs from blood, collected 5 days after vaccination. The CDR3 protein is CTPSGGNYGYTF. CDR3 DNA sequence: TGCACTCCCTCGGGGGGTAACTATGGCTACACCTTC.